The 8 T cell receptor beta chains given below trace back to one sample, sequenced in a study of brain T cells in children with intractable seizures. Profiled with immunoSEQ multiplex PCR; TCRdb holds only in-frame clones, not every one. The sample records roughly 69,000 clones, approximately 95% being singletons. The specimen was peripheral blood, collected at surgery. The source is a boy under two years old with focal cortical dysplasia and intractable seizures.

V is TRBV20-1 and J is TRBJ2-7; D unclear. With 0 bases removed from V and 6 bases from J, the gap between germline ends came to 6 bases. CDR1 and CDR2 from the germline V gene are DFQATT and SNEGSKA (reference sequence). There are 11 residues in the CDR3. The CDR3 spells CSARDVSEQYF. The CDR3 DNA reads as TGCAGTGCTAGAGATGTTTCCGAGCAGTACTTC.

The chain uses TRBV13 and TRBJ2-1; 7 bases are a match to TRBD1. The germline CDR1 and CDR2 sequences are PRHDT and FYEKMQ (reference sequence). The junction had 13 bases not matched to a gene; V was cut back by 7 bases and J by 7 bases. The CDR3 extends over 15 amino acids. For the CDR3, the DNA is TGTGCCAGCATCCAAACACGACAGGGTAAGAATGAGCAGTTCTTC. Its translation: CASIQTRQGKNEQFF.

The gene calls are TRBV11-3 and TRBJ2-2, with D possibly being TRBD2 (6 bases). The CDR3 extends over 14 amino acids. Germline CDR1 SGHNT, CDR2 YENEEA. The ends were cut back, 4 bases at V and 4 bases at J, with 10 bases in the middle. CDR3 loop: CASSSGRTTGELFF. The CDR3 DNA reads as TGTGCCAGCAGCTCCGGGAGAACCACCGGGGAGCTGTTTTTT. The complete variable domain, with remaining parts taken from reference TRBV11-3 and TRBJ2-2, reads EAGVVQSPRYKIIEKKQPVAFWCNPISGHNTLYWYLQNLGQGPELLIRYENEEAVDDSQLPKDRFSAERLKGVDSTLKIQPAELGDSAVYLCASSSGRTTGELFFGEGSRLTVL.

The rearrangement joins TRBV3-1 (or the pseudogene TRBV3-2) to TRBJ2-7; 7 bases are shared with TRBD1. Germline loops: CDR1 LGHDT, CDR2 YNNKEL (reference sequence). The ends lost 4 bases at V and 3 bases at J; junction bases unmatched: 9. The CDR3 loop spans 15 amino acids. The CDR3 loop reads CASSPQVGQVYEQYF. The DNA of the CDR3 is TGTGCCAGCAGCCCACAGGTTGGACAGGTCTACGAGCAGTACTTC.

The chain recombines TRBV19 with TRBJ2-7; 10 positions match TRBD2. Germline V gives CDR1 LNHDA, CDR2 SQIVND (reference sequence). The CDR3 contains 14 residues. V trimming: 3 bases; J trimming: 5 bases; junction bases outside the gene matches: 4. CDR3 region: CASSIRLAGDEQYF. For the CDR3, the DNA is TGTGCCAGTAGTATTCGGCTAGCGGGAGACGAGCAGTACTTC.

The chain recombines TRBV27 with TRBJ1-5; possible D gene TRBD1, 5 bases. CDR1 is MNHEY, CDR2 SMNVEV, per germline (reference sequence). This CDR3 is built from 14 residues. With 4 bases removed from V and 3 bases from J, the gap between germline ends came to 10 bases. The CDR3 spells CASSSRDSNQPQHF. The DNA of the CDR3 is TGTGCCAGCAGTTCCAGGGATTCCAATCAGCCCCAGCATTTT.

This clone has a single count. CDR3 bases: TGCAGCGTTGAAGAGGGGGAGGGCTACGAGCAGTACTTC. Translated, it gives CSVEEGEGYEQYF. The chain recombines TRBV29-1 with TRBJ2-7, with 7 bases lining up with TRBD2. This CDR3 spans 13 amino acids. Germline trimming cut 0 bases from V and 3 bases from J; bases unmatched to any gene: 2. CDR1 is SQVTM, CDR2 ANQGSEA, per germline.

This clone was counted between two and nine times. The V gene is TRBV10-1, the J gene TRBJ2-7; 10 nucleotides line up with TRBD1. This CDR3 comprises 16 residues. V trimming: 2 bases; J trimming: 2 bases; junction bases outside the gene matches: 6. The germline V gene encodes CDR1 WNHNN and CDR2 SYGVQD (reference sequence). In nucleotides, the CDR3 is TGCGCCAGCAGTGAGATTCCCGGACAGGGGGCCTACGAGCAGTACTTC. Amino acids: CASSEIPGQGAYEQYF.